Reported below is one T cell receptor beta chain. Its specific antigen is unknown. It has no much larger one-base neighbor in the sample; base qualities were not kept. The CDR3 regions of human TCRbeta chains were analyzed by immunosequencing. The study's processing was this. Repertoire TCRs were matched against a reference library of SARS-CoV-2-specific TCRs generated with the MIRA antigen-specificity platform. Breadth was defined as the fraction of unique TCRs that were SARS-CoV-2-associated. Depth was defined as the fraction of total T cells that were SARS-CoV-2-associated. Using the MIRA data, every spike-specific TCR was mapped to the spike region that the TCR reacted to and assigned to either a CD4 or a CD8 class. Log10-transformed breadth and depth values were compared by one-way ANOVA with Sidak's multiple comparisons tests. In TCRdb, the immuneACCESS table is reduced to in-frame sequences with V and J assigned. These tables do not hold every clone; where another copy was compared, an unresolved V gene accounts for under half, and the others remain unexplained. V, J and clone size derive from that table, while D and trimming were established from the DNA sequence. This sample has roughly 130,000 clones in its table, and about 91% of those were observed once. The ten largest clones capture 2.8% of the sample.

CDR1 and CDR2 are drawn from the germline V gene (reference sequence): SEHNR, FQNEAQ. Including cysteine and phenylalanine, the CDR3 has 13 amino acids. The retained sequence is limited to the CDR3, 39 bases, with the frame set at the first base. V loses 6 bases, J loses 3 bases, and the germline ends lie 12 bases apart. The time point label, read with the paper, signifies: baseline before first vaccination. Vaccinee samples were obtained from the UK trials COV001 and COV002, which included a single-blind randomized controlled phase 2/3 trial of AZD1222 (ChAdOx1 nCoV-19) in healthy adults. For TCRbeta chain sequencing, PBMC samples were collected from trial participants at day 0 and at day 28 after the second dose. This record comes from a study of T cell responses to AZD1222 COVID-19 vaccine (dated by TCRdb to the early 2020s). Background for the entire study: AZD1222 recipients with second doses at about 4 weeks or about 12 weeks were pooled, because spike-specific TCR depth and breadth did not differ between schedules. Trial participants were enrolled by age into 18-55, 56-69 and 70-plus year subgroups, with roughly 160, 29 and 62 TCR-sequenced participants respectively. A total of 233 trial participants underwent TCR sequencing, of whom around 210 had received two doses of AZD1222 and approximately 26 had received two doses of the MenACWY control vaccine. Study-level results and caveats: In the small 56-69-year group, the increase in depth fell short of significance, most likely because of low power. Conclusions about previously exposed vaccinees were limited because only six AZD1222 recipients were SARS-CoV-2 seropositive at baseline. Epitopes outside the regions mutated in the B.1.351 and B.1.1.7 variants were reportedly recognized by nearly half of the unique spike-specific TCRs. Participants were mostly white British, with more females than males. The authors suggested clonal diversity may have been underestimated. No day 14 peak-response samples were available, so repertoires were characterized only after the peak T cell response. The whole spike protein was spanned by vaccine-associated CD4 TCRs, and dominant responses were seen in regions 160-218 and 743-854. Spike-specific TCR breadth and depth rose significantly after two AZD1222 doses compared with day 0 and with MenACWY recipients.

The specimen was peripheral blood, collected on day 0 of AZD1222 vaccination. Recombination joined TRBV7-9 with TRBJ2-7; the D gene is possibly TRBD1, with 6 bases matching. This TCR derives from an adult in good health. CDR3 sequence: CASRRGQNYEQYF. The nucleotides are TGTGCCAGCAGACGCGGACAGAACTACGAGCAGTACTTC. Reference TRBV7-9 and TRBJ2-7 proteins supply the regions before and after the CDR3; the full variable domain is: DTGVSQNPRHKITKRGQNVTFRCDPISEHNRLYWYRQTLGQGPEFLTYFQNEAQLEKSRLLSDRFSAERPKGSFSTLEIQRTEQGDSAMYLCASRRGQNYEQYFGPGTRLTVT.